These 21 T cell receptor beta chains came from one sample sequenced in a study of PD-1 blockade in mismatch repair-deficient tumors. The table came from immunoSEQ multiplex PCR; TCRdb's copy has only in-frame clones and leaves some out. The sample contains 76,000 or so clones, around 80% of which appear only once. The specimen comprised peripheral blood, sampled 44 weeks after starting pembrolizumab. The receptor set was obtained from an adult with mismatch repair-deficient cancer.

The V gene is TRBV28, the J gene TRBJ2-7; 9 bases line up with TRBD1. Losses at the gene ends were 6 bases for V and 1 base for J; bases not matched to a gene: 10. The CDR3 spans 16 residues. In germline, CDR1 is MDHEN, CDR2 SYDVKM. The chain's CDR3 is CASREQGAEGSYEQYF. The DNA of the CDR3 is TGTGCCAGCAGAGAACAGGGGGCGGAAGGTTCCTACGAGCAGTACTTC. Full variable domain (remainder filled in from reference TRBV28 and TRBJ2-7): DVKVTQSSRYLVKRTGEKVFLECVQDMDHENMFWYRQDPGLGLRLIYFSYDVKMKEKGDIPEGYSVSREKKERFSLILESASTNQTSMYLCASREQGAEGSYEQYFGPGTRLTVT.

The chain combines TRBV4-3 with TRBJ2-5, with 13 bases aligning to TRBD2. The germline CDR1 and CDR2 sequences are LGHNA and YSLEER. The CDR3 extends over 16 amino acids. The trim removed 0 bases at V and 2 bases at J, leaving 0 bases unmatched. This CDR3 reads CASSQELAGGQETQYF. Written as DNA, the CDR3 is TGCGCCAGCAGCCAAGAACTAGCGGGAGGGCAAGAGACCCAGTACTTC.

This clone appeared a few times. The chain employs TRBV27 and TRBJ1-1, with a weak D call TRBD1 (5 bases). The germline V gene has CDR1 MNHEY and CDR2 SMNVEV (reference sequence). This CDR3 comprises 13 residues. Trimming pared 5 bases from V and 4 bases from J, leaving 11 bases between. The CDR3 DNA is TGTGCCAGCAGTCCCAGGGTGCTCACTGAAGCTTTCTTT. Translation gives CASSPRVLTEAFF.

V is TRBV27 and J is TRBJ2-3; 7 bases are shared with TRBD2. Trimming took 1 base from V and 1 from J; bases not matched to a gene: 8. The CDR3 is made up of 17 amino acids. Germline V gene lookup returns CDR1 MNHEY and CDR2 SMNVEV (reference sequence). The CDR3 protein is CASSLFFGLEGTDTQYF. Here the CDR3 DNA reads TGTGCCAGCAGTTTATTCTTCGGACTAGAAGGCACAGATACGCAGTATTTT.

This chain joins TRBV6-4 and TRBJ2-1; 10 bases match TRBD2. V was clipped by 1 base and J by 1 base; unmatched bases: 1. Per the germline V gene, CDR1 is MRHNA and CDR2 is SNTAGT. The CDR3 loop spans 16 amino acids. Here the CDR3 DNA reads TGTGCCAGCAGTGACTTTAGCGGGAGGTCCTACAATGAGCAGTTCTTC. Protein product: CASSDFSGRSYNEQFF.

This clone has a single count. J is TRBJ2-1 and V is TRBV9; possibly TRBD1 for D (5 bases). Germline CDR1 is SGDLS and CDR2 is YYNGEE. The CDR3 runs to 15 residues. Trimming pared 2 bases from V and 6 bases from J, leaving 15 bases between. CDR3 loop: CASSVGAPSGNEQFF. The CDR3 DNA reads as TGTGCCAGCAGCGTTGGGGCTCCCTCGGGCAATGAGCAGTTCTTC.

V and J are TRBV7-9 and TRBJ2-1, with D possibly being TRBD2 (6 bases). Germline-derived CDR1 and CDR2 are SEHNR and FQNEAQ (reference sequence). V dropped 5 bases and J dropped 15 bases, with 17 bases sitting between them. This CDR3 has 12 amino acids. The CDR3 spells CASSPQEGLWFF. The CDR3 region has the DNA TGTGCCAGCAGCCCTCAGGAGGGCTTGTGGTTCTTC.

The chain is built from TRBV2 and TRBJ2-7; D unclear. The germline V and J ends were trimmed by 6 bases and 0 bases, with 0 bases remaining between them. Germline V gives CDR1 SNHLY, CDR2 FYNNEI. The CDR3 runs 10 residues. The CDR3 spells CASSSYEQYF. The CDR3 DNA follows: TGTGCCAGCAGCTCCTACGAGCAGTACTTC.

The chain is built from TRBV10-3 and TRBJ2-1; 9 nucleotides match TRBD2. This CDR3 is 15 amino acids long. With V trimmed by 6 bases and J by 2 bases, 5 bases remained unmatched. Germline CDR1 reads ENHRY; CDR2 reads SYGVKD. As DNA, the CDR3 is TGTGCCATCAGGACTAGCGGATACACCTACAATGAGCAGTTCTTC. Protein sequence: CAIRTSGYTYNEQFF.

The chain carries TRBV19 and TRBJ1-4; D call uncertain. The CDR3 sequence is 15 residues long. Germline CDR1 is LNHDA and CDR2 is SQIVND (reference sequence). V was clipped by 0 bases and J by 8 bases, with 13 bases between them. CDR3 region: CASSIDAAREEKLFF. DNA of the CDR3: TGTGCCAGTAGTATAGACGCGGCGAGAGAAGAAAAACTGTTTTTT. Drawing the rest from reference TRBV19 and TRBJ1-4, the complete variable domain is DGGITQSPKYLFRKEGQNVTLSCEQNLNHDAMYWYRQDPGQGLRLIYYSQIVNDFQKGDIAEGYSVSREKKESFPLTVTSAQKNPTAFYLCASSIDAAREEKLFFGSGTQLSVL.

In its sample, this clone was seen once. The chain recombines TRBV6-6 with TRBJ1-1; D is undetermined. Per the germline V gene, CDR1 is MNHNY and CDR2 is SVGAGI (reference sequence). The CDR3 spans 12 residues. Trimming took off 2 bases at V and 5 bases at J, with 6 bases between the two ends. This CDR3 is CASSYRDTEAFF. For the CDR3, the DNA is TGTGCCAGCAGTTACAGGGATACTGAAGCTTTCTTT.

This clone has a single count. V is TRBV4-1 and J is TRBJ2-3; TRBD2 matches at 10 bases. V dropped 3 bases and J dropped 0; count of bases not matched to a gene: 9. The CDR3 is 18 residues long. CDR1 is MGHRA and CDR2 is YSYEKL in the germline V gene. CDR3 sequence: CASSHYYGLAESTDTQYF. Written as DNA, the CDR3 is TGCGCCAGCAGCCACTACTACGGACTAGCGGAGAGCACAGATACGCAGTATTTT.

This chain connects TRBV7-9 to TRBJ1-4; D is undetermined. The CDR3 is made up of 14 amino acids. V gave up 5 bases and J gave up 8 bases, with 15 bases separating them. CDR1 and CDR2 (germline): SEHNR, FQNEAQ (reference sequence). The CDR3 DNA reads as TGTGCCAGCAGCCAAGGACCAACGGGAGAAAAACTGTTTTTT. Translating gives CASSQGPTGEKLFF.

The gene calls are TRBV7-8 and TRBJ2-1; 9 nucleotides match TRBD2. The junction had 3 bases not matched to a gene; V was cut back by 6 bases and J by 6 bases. This CDR3 has 13 residues. Germline CDR1 is SGHVS and CDR2 is FQNEAQ. The CDR3 spells CASRSGLANEQFF. DNA of the CDR3: TGTGCCAGCAGATCGGGACTAGCCAATGAGCAGTTCTTC.

The chain employs TRBV5-6 and TRBJ2-7, with D perhaps TRBD2 (7 bases). Per the germline V gene, CDR1 is SGHDT and CDR2 is YYEEEE. The CDR3 runs 14 residues. Trimming took 4 bases from V and 4 from J, leaving 15 bases between them. CDR3 region: CASSPWRGRYEQYF. In DNA, the CDR3 is TGTGCCAGCAGCCCTTGGCGGGGGCGGTACGAGCAGTACTTC.

This clone appeared once. The chain has TRBV29-1 and TRBJ2-7, with 7 bases that match TRBD1. The CDR3 sequence is 15 residues long. Trimming at V came to 7 bases and at J to 4 bases, leaving 16 bases not matched to a gene. Germline V CDR1 and CDR2: SQVTM, ANQGSEA. The chain's CDR3 is CSGVRNRGRGYEQYF. DNA of the CDR3: TGCAGCGGGGTCCGGAACAGGGGAAGGGGATACGAGCAGTACTTC.

The CDR3 coding sequence is TGTGCCAGCAGCTTAGAAGGCGGGAGTGTCAGGGATGAGCAGTTCTTC. Residues: CASSLEGGSVRDEQFF. The V call is TRBV11-2, the J call TRBJ2-1, with 7 nucleotides matching TRBD2. V was pared by 0 bases and J by 8 bases, with 10 bases of the junction left unmatched. Germline CDR1 and CDR2: SGHAT and FQNNGV. The CDR3 runs to 16 residues.

The rearrangement uses TRBV9 and TRBJ2-3; TRBD2 matches 10 bases. The junction had 4 bases not matched to a gene; V was cut back by 2 bases and J by 1 base. The CDR3 is 16 residues long. Looked up from germline, CDR1 is SGDLS and CDR2 is YYNGEE. CDR3 bases: TGTGCCAGCAGCGTTTCCGGGACTAGCGGCACAGATACGCAGTATTTT. This encodes CASSVSGTSGTDTQYF.

The chain has TRBV18 and TRBJ1-2; D gene unclear. The germline gives CDR1 KGHSH, CDR2 LQKENI. V lost 2 bases and J lost 2, with 9 bases in between. CDR3 length: 14 residues. The CDR3 reads CASSPGVANYGYTF. CDR3 coding DNA: TGTGCCAGCTCACCAGGGGTGGCCAACTATGGCTACACCTTC.

Comment on this clone: One junction end does not reproduce the germline sequence, and a read error may be involved. The chain combines TRBV5-6 with TRBJ1-1; D is unresolved. Germline V CDR1 and CDR2: SGHDT, YYEEEE. The CDR3 consists of 17 residues. The CDR3 DNA follows: TGTGCCAGCACCTTGGGGAGGTACGGGGAGAAAGGCACTGAAGCTTTCTTT. Its translation: CASTLGRYGEKGTEAFF. The entire variable domain, with the rest obtained from reference TRBV5-6 and TRBJ1-1, is as follows: DAGVTQSPTHLIKTRGQQVTLRCSPKSGHDTVSWYQQALGQGPQFIFQYYEEEERQRGNFPDRFSGHQFPNYSSELNVNALLLGDSALYLCASTLGRYGEKGTEAFFGQGTRLTVV.

The rearrangement uses TRBV5-1 and TRBJ1-1, with 9 bases fitting TRBD1. CDR3 length: 13 amino acids. Looked up from germline, CDR1 is SGHRS and CDR2 is YFSETQ. V lost 4 bases, J lost 6 bases, and 4 bases stayed unmatched. Here the CDR3 reads CASSPRQGAEAFF. CDR3 sequence (DNA): TGCGCCAGCAGCCCCAGACAGGGGGCTGAAGCTTTCTTT.